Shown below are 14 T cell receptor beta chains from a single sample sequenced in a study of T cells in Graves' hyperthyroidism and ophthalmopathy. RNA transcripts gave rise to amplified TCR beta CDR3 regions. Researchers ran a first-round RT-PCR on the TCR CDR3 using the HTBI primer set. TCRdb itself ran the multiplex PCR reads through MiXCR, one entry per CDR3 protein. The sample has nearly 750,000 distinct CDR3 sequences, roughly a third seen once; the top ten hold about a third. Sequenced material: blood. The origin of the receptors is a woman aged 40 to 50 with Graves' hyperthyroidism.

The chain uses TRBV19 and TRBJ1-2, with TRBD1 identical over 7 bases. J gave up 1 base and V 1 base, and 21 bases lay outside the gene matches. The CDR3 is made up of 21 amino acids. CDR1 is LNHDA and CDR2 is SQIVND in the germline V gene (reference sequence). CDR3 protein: CASSIGDHVETFTGDNYGYTF. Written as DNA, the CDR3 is TGTGCCAGTAGTATAGGAGACCACGTGGAAACTTTTACAGGGGATAACTATGGCTACACCTTC.

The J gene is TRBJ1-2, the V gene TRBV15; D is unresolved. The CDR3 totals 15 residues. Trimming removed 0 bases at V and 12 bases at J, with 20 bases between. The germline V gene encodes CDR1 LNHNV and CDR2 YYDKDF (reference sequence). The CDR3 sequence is CATSRDRQGSGGDTF. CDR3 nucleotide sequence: TGTGCCACCAGCAGAGACCGACAAGGATCGGGCGGCGACACCTTC.

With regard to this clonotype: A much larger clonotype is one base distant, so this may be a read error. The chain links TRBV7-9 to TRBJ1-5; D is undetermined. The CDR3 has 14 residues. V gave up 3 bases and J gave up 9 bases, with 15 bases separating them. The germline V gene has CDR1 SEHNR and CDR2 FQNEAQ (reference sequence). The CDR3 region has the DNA TGTGCCAGCAGCTTGTACAGAGCCGATCCGCCCCAGCATTTT. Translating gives CASSLYRADPPQHF. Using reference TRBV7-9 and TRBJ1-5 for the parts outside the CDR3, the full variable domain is DTGVSQNPRHKITKRGQNVTFRCDPISEHNRLYWYRQTLGQGPEFLTYFQNEAQLEKSRLLSDRFSAERPKGSFSTLEIQRTEQGDSAMYLCASSLYRADPPQHFGDGTRLSIL.

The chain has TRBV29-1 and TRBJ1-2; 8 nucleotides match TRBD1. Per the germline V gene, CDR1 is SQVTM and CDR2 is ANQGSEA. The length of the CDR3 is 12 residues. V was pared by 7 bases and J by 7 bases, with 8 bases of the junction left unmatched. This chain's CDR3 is CSATDRATGYTF. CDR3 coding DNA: TGCAGCGCCACGGACAGGGCGACTGGCTACACCTTC.

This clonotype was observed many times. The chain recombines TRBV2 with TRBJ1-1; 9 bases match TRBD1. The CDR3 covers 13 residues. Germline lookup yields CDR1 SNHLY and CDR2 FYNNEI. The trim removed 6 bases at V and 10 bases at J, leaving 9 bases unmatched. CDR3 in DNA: TGTGCCAGCAGCCGAGAAGGGACAGGGCGAGCTTTCTTT. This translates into CASSREGTGRAFF.

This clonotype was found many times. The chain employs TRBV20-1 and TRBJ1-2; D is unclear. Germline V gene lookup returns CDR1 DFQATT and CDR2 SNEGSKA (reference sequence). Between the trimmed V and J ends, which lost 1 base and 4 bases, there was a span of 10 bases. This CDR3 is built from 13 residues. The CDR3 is CSARAAVGYGYTF. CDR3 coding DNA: TGCAGTGCTAGAGCCGCGGTGGGCTATGGCTACACCTTC.

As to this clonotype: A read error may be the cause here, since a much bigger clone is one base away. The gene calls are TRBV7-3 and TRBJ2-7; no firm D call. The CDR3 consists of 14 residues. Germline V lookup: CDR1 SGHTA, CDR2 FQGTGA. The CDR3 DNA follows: TGTGCCGGCAGCGTAGAGTCAGCATCCTACGAGCAGTACTTC. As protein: CAGSVESASYEQYF. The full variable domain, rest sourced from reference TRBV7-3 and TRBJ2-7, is GAGVSQTPSNKVTEKGKYVELRCDPISGHTALYWYRQSLGQGPEFLIYFQGTGAADDSGLPNDRFFAVRPEGSVSTLKIQRTERGDSAVYLCAGSVESASYEQYFGPGTRLTVT.

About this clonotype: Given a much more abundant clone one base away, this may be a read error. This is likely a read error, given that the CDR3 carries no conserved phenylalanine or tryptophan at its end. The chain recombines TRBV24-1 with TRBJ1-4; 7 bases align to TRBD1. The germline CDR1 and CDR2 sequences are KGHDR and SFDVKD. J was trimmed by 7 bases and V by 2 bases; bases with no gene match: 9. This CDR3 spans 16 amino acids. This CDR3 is CATSDSSGGHFEKLFL. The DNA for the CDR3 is TGTGCCACCAGTGATTCCTCAGGGGGGCATTTTGAAAAACTGTTTCTT.

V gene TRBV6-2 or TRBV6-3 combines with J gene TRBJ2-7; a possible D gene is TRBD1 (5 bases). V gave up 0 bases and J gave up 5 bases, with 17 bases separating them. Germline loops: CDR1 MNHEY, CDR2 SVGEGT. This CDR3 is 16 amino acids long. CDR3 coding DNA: TGTGCCAGCAGTTACTCGATGAAAGGGGTAGTCCACGAGCAGTACTTC. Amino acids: CASSYSMKGVVHEQYF.

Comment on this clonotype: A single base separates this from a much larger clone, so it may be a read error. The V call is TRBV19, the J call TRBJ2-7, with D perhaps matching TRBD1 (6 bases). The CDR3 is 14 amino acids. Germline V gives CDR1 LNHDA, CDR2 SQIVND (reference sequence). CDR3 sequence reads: CAGSIRAGEGEQYF. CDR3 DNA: TGTGCCGGTAGTATCAGGGCAGGGGAAGGCGAGCAGTACTTC.

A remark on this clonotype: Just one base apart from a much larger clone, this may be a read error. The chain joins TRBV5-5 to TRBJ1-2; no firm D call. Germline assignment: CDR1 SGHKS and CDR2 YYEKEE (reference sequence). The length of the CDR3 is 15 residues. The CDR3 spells CASSLDPGETYGCTF. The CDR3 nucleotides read TGTGCCAGCAGCTTGGATCCGGGTGAGACCTATGGCTGCACCTTC.

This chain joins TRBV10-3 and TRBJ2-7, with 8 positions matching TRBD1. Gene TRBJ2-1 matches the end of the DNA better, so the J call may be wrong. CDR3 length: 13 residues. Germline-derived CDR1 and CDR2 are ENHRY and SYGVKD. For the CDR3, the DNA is TGTGCCATCAGTGAGCCGGACAGGGATGAGCAGTTCTTC. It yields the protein CAISEPDRDEQFF.

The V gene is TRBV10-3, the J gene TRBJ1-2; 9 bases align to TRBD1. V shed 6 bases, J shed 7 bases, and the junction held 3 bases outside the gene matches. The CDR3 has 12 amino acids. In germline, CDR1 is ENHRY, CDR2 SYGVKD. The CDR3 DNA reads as TGTGCCATCAGCCTGACAGGGGGTGGCTACACCTTC. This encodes CAISLTGGGYTF.

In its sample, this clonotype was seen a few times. The CDR3 DNA reads TGTGCCAGCAGTTTGGGACAGCGGTCCTACGAGCAGTACTTC. This gives the protein CASSLGQRSYEQYF. The V and J genes are TRBV6-6 and TRBJ2-7; 7 bases match TRBD1. Per germline, CDR1 MNHNY and CDR2 SVGAGI (reference sequence). The ends lost 4 bases at V and 1 base at J; junction bases unmatched: 4. The CDR3 consists of 14 residues.